Ten or more counts support the clone carrying this T cell receptor (beta chain). Unique molecular identifiers were incorporated when the TCRbeta library was constructed. TCRdb redid the calling of the PCR reads with MiXCR, one entry per CDR3 protein. The sample has about 230,000 distinct CDR3 sequences, 9.7% seen once. This specimen belongs to a study of T-cell reconstitution after alpha-beta-depleted transplantation in children. The origin of this receptor is a human donor who donated a stem cell graft to a child with SCID. The source material was PBMCs from the stem cell graft donor, sampled from the stem cell graft.

As DNA, the CDR3 is TGCAGTGCTAGTATGGACACCGGGGAGCTGTTTTTT. This encodes CSASMDTGELFF. The genes are TRBV20-1 and TRBJ2-2; D uncertain. Germline CDR1 DFQATT, CDR2 SNEGSKA (reference sequence). This CDR3 contains 12 residues. V was clipped by 3 bases and J by 3 bases, with 5 bases between them.